This TCR beta chain was sequenced in a study of cytomegalovirus exposure and HLA in healthy donors. Overall study results and limits: Association of a missense DCLRE1C variant with TCR beta V- and J-gene trimming was reported in a later analysis.

The CDR3 runs to 14 residues. Germline assignment: CDR1 SNHLY and CDR2 FYNNEI. Between the trimmed V and J ends, which lost 3 bases and 4 bases, there was a span of 10 bases. The PCR made use of 60 Vbeta and 13 Jbeta primers. The repertoire was sequenced with immunoSEQ multiplex PCR; TCRdb's copy has only in-frame clones and lacks some. The sample gives approximately 160,000 clones, about 80% of which show up once; 5.7% is in the top ten. As for this clone: What it binds is unknown.

This TCR was sampled from a man between 25 and 39 years old in good health and CMV-seropositive. The V call is TRBV2, the J call TRBJ2-1, with a possible D match to TRBD1 (5 bases). The sequenced sample was PBMCs. For the CDR3, the DNA is TGTGCCAGCAGTGAGAAGGGGTGGTACAATGAGCAGTTCTTC. This sequence encodes CASSEKGWYNEQFF.